Given below is one T cell receptor (beta chain) in context. The junction does not match germline at one end; this may be a read error. The CDR3 loop spans 16 amino acids. Germline loops: CDR1 MNHNS, CDR2 SASEGT. Priming with a constant-region primer yielded TCR beta cDNA from roughly 500 ng total RNA. Three nested multiplex PCR rounds, a slightly modified ARM-PCR method, built the TCR beta libraries. TRBV1-TRBV30 forward and Cbeta reverse primers drove the first two roughly 10-cycle rounds. Via MiXCR, TCRdb re-called the multiplex PCR reads, giving one row per CDR3 protein. The sample shows fewer than 350,000 distinct CDR3 sequences, less than 75% of them seen only once. The data were obtained in a study of tumor-infiltrating lymphocytes in primary liver carcinoma. Turning to the study itself: Those enrolled were patients of both sexes, who were aged 30 to 69 years.

Blood RNA originated from unsorted whole blood, with germline DNA additionally extracted. The sample was peripheral blood. The chain carries TRBV6-1 and TRBJ1-3; D remains unclear. This TCR was recovered from a man aged 40-49 years with primary liver carcinoma and hepatitis B virus infection. CDR3 DNA sequence: TGTGTCAGCAGTTCGGCCACCACTTTGATTGGAAACACCATATATTTT. Translation gives CVSSSATTLIGNTIYF.